This T cell receptor (beta chain) is drawn from a study of blood T cell repertoires in COVID-19. The CDR3 length is 14 residues. V was cut by 4 bases and J by 5 bases, with 16 bases left in between. Germline V gives CDR1 SGHDT, CDR2 YYEEEE. In the original processing: Amplification from reference gene primers served as the basis for estimated nucleated cell counts. Data came from immunoSEQ multiplex PCR; TCRdb stores just in-frame clones and leaves some out. D and trimming were read from the DNA, whereas the V and J calls and clone size are those reported in that table. The table includes under 500,000 clones, approximately 90% detected once.

J is TRBJ2-7 and V is TRBV5-6; maybe TRBD1 (5 bases). What was sequenced was peripheral blood. The source of this sequence is a woman between 25 and 40 years old with acute or convalescent COVID-19. CDR3 sequence (DNA): TGTGCCAGCAGCCTCGGACATTTCCCCCACGAGCAGTACTTC. Its translation is CASSLGHFPHEQYF.